This T cell receptor beta chain was recorded in a study of blood T cells in healthy people across ages. Overall study: Per two T cells, about one barcoded beta molecule was captured through template switching. The study, taken as a whole, reports: The fall in TCR beta diversity per million T cells was roughly linear with age. The study found TCR beta diversity correlated strongly with naive T cell percentage.

This clonotype has only a few counts. As yet, its antigen is unknown. The use of a sample-barcoded 5' primer and a J-beta primer mix characterized a second PCR of roughly 6 to 11 cycles. TCRdb re-called the 5' RACE reads with MiXCR, one entry per CDR3 protein. In the table there are approximately 1.5 million distinct CDR3 sequences, around 35% of which are singletons. Per-sample yields of isolated PBMCs were at least 6 million. Material: blood. This receptor was obtained from a woman aged 25 to 45 in good health.

CDR3 sequence reads: CSARDGRLGASEQYF. The DNA of the CDR3 is TGCAGTGCTAGAGACGGCCGTCTCGGGGCCTCCGAGCAGTACTTC. The gene calls are TRBV20-1 and TRBJ2-7; either TRBD1 or TRBD2 may supply D (5 bases each). Deletions cut 0 bases from V and 6 bases from J, with 18 bases between. The CDR3 loop spans 15 amino acids. Per germline, CDR1 DFQATT and CDR2 SNEGSKA (reference sequence).